This TCR beta chain appears in the sequencing data of a study of vaccination and CD4 T cells after COVID-19 (dated by TCRdb to between 2021 and 2023). Describing the broader study: Convalescent patients had a positive SARS-CoV-2 result on nasal swab PCR, and of these patients, about ten had mild disease and one had severe disease. The convalescent cohort comprised six males and four females, including two Hispanic individuals, seven Caucasians, two Asians and one multiracial person. Participants got two doses of the Pfizer-BioNTech BNT162b2 vaccine (n=8) or two doses of the Moderna mRNA-1273 vaccine (n=2). Post-COVID blood samples from convalescent patients were collected a median of roughly 100 days after diagnosis, with a range of about 35 to 180 days. Post-vaccine blood samples were taken a median of roughly 75 days after the second vaccine dose, with a range of roughly 14 to 250 days. Culture stimuli were overlapping spike peptide pools from SARS-CoV-2 and from the common cold coronaviruses HCoV-NL63, HCoV-OC43 and HCoV-229E. In control cultures, a CEFX viral epitope pool was used as positive control, an HIV-1 Nef peptide pool was used as negative control, or no peptide was added. In 10 COVID-19 convalescent patients and a few infection-naive healthy vaccine recipients, researchers compared the spike-specific CD4+ TCR repertoire from before mRNA vaccination with the repertoire from after. The paper as a whole reports these results and caveats: Only a relatively small number of convalescent patients were included in the study, and early timepoints following natural infection were not analyzed. In convalescent patients, nearly all vaccine-specific clones (304 of 307) were found to be mono-reactive for SARS-CoV-2 spike rather than cross-reactive with common cold coronaviruses. The median number of SARS-CoV-2-reactive clonotypes rose from roughly 20 after infection to roughly 40 after vaccination, but the change was not significant. In convalescent patients, a median around 86% of post-vaccine SARS-CoV-2-reactive clones were detected only after vaccination, and vaccine-specific priming was suggested by this finding.

The treatment or condition label on this specimen signifies: approximately nine-day PBMC culture with coronavirus spike peptide pools or control peptides (ViraFEST assay). The study used the ViraFEST assay, which expanded antigen-specific T cells with peptide pools and then identified expanded clonotypes by TCR sequencing. The convalescent patients' positive SARS-CoV-2 PCR tests fell between March and December 2020, which was before the Alpha, Beta and Delta variants emerged in the United States. About 1.8 million PBMCs per well were cultured in IMDM with approximately 5% human AB serum and approximately 9.1 IU/ml IL-2, plus 10 ug/ml peptide pools. On days 3 and 7, half of the culture medium was replaced with fresh IL-2-containing medium. CD4+ T cells were isolated after approximately eleven days of culture through negative selection using the EasySep CD4+ T cell isolation kit. PBMCs were separated from whole blood using Ficoll-Paque Plus gradient centrifugation and then either used fresh or cryopreserved at -140C. Culture conditions were generally each tested in triplicate wells.

From V the trimming removes 4 bases and from J it removes 3 bases, while the gene matches leave 5 bases of the junction unaccounted for. The cysteine opens and the phenylalanine closes a CDR3 of 15 amino acids. The kept DNA is CDR3 alone, 45 bases in frame from the first base. According to the germline V gene, CDR1 reads KGHDR and CDR2 reads SFDVKD. Library preparation used PCR. TCR sequencing of DNA from cultured CD4+ T cells used the Oncomine TCR Beta short-read assay at the Johns Hopkins FTIC core. The QIAamp micro DNA kit was used to extract genomic DNA from the cultured CD4+ T cells. Oncomine TCR Beta libraries made from cultured CD4+ T cells were pooled using unique dual indexes and sequenced on an Illumina iSeq 100. Per the source publication's procedure: Non-productive sequences were filtered out, and CDR3s that did not start with C, did not end with F or W, or were shorter than 7 amino acids were discarded. The MANAFEST web application identified antigen-specific clonotypes by comparing peptide-stimulated wells against reference wells and other culture wells. An FDR below 0.05, an odds ratio above 5, and a productive frequency above 0.1% in at least two of three replicate wells were required for clones to be considered positive. A clonotype counted as cross-reactive if it showed significant expansion both in the SARS-CoV-2 spike wells and in at least one common cold coronavirus spike condition. CDR3 homology was assessed with Levenshtein distances (stringdist) and unrooted phylogenetic trees (ape) in R version 3.6.1. The public reads were quality trimmed at Q25 with fastp and then assembled into clones with MiXCR by TCRdb, keeping productive beta chains. All rows with the same CDR3 protein become a single entry with the most common DNA and genes. It is TCRdb's table, rather than the study itself, that gives the V and J calls and clone size. Within this sample are 15,000 to 20,000 distinct CDR3 sequences, with 45% to 60% of them counted one time only. 9% to 10% of the sample comes from the top ten.

This clonotype has just a few counts. Its antigen is currently not known. Base quality data are lacking; no much larger clone is found one base away. The receptor comes from a human donor who had recovered from COVID-19. The sample consisted of CD4+ T cells from blood, cultured in vitro, taken after SARS-CoV-2 vaccination. The rearranged segments are TRBV24-1 and TRBJ2-7, and 10 bases in between align with TRBD1. The CDR3 corresponds to CATSDPGQGIYEQYF. In nucleotide form, the sequence is TGTGCCACCAGTGACCCGGGACAGGGGATCTACGAGCAGTACTTC.